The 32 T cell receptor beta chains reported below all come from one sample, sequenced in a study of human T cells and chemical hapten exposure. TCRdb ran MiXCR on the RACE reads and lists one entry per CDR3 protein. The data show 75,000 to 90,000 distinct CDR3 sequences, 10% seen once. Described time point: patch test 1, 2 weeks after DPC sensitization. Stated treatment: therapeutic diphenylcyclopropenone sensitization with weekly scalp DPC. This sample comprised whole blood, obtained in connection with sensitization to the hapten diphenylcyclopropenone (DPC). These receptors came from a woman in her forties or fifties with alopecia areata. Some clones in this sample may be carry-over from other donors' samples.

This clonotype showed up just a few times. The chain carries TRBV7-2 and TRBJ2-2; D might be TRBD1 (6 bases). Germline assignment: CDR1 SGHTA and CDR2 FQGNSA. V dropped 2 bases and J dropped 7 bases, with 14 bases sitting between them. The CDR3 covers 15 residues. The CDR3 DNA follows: TGTGCCAGCAGCTTATGGCAGGGGTTTGACGGGGAGCTGTTTTTT. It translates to CASSLWQGFDGELFF.

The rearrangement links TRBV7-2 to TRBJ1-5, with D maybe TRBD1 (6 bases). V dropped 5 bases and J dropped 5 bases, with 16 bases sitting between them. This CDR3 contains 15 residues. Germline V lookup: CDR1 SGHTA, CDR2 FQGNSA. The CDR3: CASSPRGGPDQPQHF. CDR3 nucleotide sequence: TGTGCCAGCAGCCCCCGGGGGGGGCCGGATCAGCCCCAGCATTTT.

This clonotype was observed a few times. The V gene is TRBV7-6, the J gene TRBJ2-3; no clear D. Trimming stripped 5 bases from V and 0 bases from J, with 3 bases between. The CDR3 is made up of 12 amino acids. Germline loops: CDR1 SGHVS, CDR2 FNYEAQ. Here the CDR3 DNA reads TGTGCCAGCAGCATCAGCACAGATACGCAGTATTTT. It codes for CASSISTDTQYF.

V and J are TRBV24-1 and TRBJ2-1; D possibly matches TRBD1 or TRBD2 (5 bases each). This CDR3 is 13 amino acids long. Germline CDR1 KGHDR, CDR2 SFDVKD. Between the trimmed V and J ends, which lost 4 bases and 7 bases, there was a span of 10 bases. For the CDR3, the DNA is TGTGCCACCAGTGACCAGGGACGAAATGAGCAGTTCTTC. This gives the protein CATSDQGRNEQFF.

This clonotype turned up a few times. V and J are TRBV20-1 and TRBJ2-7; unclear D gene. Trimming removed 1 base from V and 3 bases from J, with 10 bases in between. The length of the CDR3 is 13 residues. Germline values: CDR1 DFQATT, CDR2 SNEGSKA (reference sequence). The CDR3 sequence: CSARVKPFYEQYF. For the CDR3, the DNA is TGCAGTGCTAGAGTCAAACCATTCTACGAGCAGTACTTC.

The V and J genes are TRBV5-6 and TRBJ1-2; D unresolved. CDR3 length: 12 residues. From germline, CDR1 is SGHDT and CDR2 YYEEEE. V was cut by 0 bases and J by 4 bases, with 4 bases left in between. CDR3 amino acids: CASSLEPYGYTF. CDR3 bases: TGTGCCAGCAGCTTGGAACCCTATGGCTACACCTTC. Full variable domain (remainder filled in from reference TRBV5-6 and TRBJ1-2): DAGVTQSPTHLIKTRGQQVTLRCSPKSGHDTVSWYQQALGQGPQFIFQYYEEEERQRGNFPDRFSGHQFPNYSSELNVNALLLGDSALYLCASSLEPYGYTFGSGTRLTVV.

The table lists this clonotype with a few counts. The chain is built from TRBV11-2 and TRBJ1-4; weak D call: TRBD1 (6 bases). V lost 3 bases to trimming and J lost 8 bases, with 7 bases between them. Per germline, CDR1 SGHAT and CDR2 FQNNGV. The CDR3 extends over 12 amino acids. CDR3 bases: TGTGCCAGCAGCTTTACAGGGGAAAAACTGTTTTTT. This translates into CASSFTGEKLFF. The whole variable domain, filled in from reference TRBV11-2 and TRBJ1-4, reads EAGVAQSPRYKIIEKRQSVAFWCNPISGHATLYWYQQILGQGPKLLIQFQNNGVVDDSQLPKDRFSAERLKGVDSTLKIQPAKLEDSAVYLCASSFTGEKLFFGSGTQLSVL.

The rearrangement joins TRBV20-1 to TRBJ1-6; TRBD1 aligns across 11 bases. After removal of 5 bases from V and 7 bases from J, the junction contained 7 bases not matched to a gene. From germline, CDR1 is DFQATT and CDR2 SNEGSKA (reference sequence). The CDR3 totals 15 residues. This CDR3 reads CSAGPRTGGNSPLHF. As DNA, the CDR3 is TGCAGTGCTGGCCCCCGGACAGGGGGCAATTCACCCCTCCACTTT.

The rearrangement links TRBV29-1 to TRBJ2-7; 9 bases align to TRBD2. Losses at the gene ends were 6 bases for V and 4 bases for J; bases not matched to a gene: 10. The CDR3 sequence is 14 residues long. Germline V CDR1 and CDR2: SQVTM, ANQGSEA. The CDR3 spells CSVLPRREGYEQYF. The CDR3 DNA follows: TGCAGCGTCCTACCCCGGCGGGAGGGGTACGAGCAGTACTTC.

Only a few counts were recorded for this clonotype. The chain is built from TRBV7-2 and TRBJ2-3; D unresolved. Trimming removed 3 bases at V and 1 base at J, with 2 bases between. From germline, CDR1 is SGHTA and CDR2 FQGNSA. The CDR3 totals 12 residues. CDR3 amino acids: CASSFGTDTQYF. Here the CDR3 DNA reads TGTGCCAGCAGCTTCGGCACAGATACGCAGTATTTT.

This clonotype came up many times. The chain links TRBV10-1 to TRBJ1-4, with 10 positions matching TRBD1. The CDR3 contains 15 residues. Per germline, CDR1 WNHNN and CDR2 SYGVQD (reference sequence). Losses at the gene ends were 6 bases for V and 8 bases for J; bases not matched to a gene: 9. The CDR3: CASSPGTGVGEKLFF. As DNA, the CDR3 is TGCGCCAGCAGCCCCGGGACAGGGGTCGGCGAAAAACTGTTTTTT.

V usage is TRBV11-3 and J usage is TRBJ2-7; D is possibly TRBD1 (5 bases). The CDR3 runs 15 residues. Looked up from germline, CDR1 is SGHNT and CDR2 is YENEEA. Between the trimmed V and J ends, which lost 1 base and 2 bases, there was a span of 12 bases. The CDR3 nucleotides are TGTGCCAGCAGCTTAGCGACAATAGGGGCCTACGAGCAGTACTTC. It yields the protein CASSLATIGAYEQYF.

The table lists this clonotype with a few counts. CDR3 coding DNA: TGTGCCAGCTCGACACAGGGGGCGCGGAATCAGCCCCAGCATTTT. This gives the protein CASSTQGARNQPQHF. This sequence joins TRBV18 and TRBJ1-5; the match to TRBD1 covers 9 bases. From germline, CDR1 is KGHSH and CDR2 LQKENI. The length of the CDR3 is 15 residues. The junction had 7 bases not matched to a gene; V was cut back by 6 bases and J by 4 bases.

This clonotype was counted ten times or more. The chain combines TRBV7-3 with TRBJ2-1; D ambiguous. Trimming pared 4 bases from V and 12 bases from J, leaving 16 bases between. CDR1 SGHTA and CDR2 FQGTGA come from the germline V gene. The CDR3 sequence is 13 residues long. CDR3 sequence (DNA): TGTGCCAGCAGCTCCCCTCCTCAAGTATGGCAGTTCTTC. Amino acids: CASSSPPQVWQFF.

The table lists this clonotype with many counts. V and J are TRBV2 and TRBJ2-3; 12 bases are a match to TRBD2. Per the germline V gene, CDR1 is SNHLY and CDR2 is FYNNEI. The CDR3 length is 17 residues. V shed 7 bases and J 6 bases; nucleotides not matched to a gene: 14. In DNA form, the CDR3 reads TGTGCCAGCAAGCTTGTTGGACTAGCGGGACCTAGTGATACGCAGTATTTT. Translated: CASKLVGLAGPSDTQYF. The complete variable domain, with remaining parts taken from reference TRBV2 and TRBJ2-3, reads EPEVTQTPSHQVTQMGQEVILRCVPISNHLYFYWYRQILGQKVEFLVSFYNNEISEKSEIFDDQFSVERPDGSNFTLKIRSTKLEDSAMYFCASKLVGLAGPSDTQYFGPGTRLTVL.

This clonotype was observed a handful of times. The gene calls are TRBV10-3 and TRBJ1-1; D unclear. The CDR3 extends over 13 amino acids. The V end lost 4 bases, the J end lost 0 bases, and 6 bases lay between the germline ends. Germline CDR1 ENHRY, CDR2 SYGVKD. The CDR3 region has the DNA TGTGCCATCAGTGCGACACTGAACACTGAAGCTTTCTTT. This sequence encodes CAISATLNTEAFF.

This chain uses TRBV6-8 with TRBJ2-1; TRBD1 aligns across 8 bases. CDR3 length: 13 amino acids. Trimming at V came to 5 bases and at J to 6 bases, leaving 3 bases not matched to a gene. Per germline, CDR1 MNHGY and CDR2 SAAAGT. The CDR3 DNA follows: TGTGCCAGCAGTGGGACAGGAGGCAATGAGCAGTTCTTC. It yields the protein CASSGTGGNEQFF.

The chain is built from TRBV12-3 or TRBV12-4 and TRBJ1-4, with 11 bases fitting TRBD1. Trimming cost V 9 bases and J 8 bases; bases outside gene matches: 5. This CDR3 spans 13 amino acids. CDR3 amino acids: CASGTGGLEKLFF. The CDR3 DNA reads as TGTGCCAGTGGGACAGGGGGTCTGGAAAAACTGTTTTTT.

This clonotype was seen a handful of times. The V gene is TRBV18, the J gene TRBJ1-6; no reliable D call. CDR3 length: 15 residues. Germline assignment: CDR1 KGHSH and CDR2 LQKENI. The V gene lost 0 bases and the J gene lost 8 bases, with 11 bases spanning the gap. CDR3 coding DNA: TGTGCCAGCTCACCACCGGGGAATTCGGATTCACCCCTCCACTTT. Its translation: CASSPPGNSDSPLHF.

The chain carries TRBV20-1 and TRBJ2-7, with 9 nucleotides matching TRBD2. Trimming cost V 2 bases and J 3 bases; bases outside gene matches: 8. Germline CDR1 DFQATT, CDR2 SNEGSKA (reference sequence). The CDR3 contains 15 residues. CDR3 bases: TGCAGTGCTAGACAGCGGGGGGCTTTGTTCTACGAGCAGTACTTC. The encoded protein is CSARQRGALFYEQYF.

The DNA for the CDR3 is TGTGCCATCAGTGATAGGGTTGAGTATGGCTACACCTTC. Amino acids: CAISDRVEYGYTF. The chain is built from TRBV10-3 and TRBJ1-2; no reliable D call. Trimming shortened V by 3 bases and J by 5 bases, and 10 bases separated the two germline ends. The CDR3 contains 13 residues. Germline loops: CDR1 ENHRY, CDR2 SYGVKD.

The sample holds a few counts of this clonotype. The CDR3 is CASSADGGNSYNEQFF. The DNA for the CDR3 is TGTGCCAGCAGCGCCGACGGAGGCAACTCCTACAATGAGCAGTTCTTC. The chain joins TRBV4-2 to TRBJ2-1, with a weak D call TRBD2 (5 bases). This CDR3 spans 16 amino acids. Per the germline V gene, CDR1 is LGHNA and CDR2 is YNFKEQ. The V and J ends lost 5 bases and 0 bases respectively, with 14 bases between them.

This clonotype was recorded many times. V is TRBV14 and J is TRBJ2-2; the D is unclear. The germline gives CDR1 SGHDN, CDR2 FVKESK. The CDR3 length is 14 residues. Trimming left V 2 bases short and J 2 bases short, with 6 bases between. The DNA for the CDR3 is TGTGCCAGCAGCCAACAACCCAACACCGGGGAGCTGTTTTTT. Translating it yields CASSQQPNTGELFF.

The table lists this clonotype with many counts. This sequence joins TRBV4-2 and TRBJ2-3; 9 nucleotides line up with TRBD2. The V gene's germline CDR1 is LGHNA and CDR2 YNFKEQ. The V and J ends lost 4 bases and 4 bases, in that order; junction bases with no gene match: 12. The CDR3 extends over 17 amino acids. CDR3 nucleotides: TGTGCCAGCAGCCCTAAAATTCGGGGCGGGAGGGCAGATACGCAGTATTTT. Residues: CASSPKIRGGRADTQYF.

CDR3 DNA sequence: TGTGCCAGCAGCCCTTACACCGGGGAGCTGTTTTTT. Amino acids: CASSPYTGELFF. The chain recombines TRBV7-3 with TRBJ2-2, with no clear D. CDR1 is SGHTA, CDR2 FQGTGA, per germline. V lost 5 bases, J lost 3 bases, and 4 bases lay in between. This CDR3 is 12 amino acids long.

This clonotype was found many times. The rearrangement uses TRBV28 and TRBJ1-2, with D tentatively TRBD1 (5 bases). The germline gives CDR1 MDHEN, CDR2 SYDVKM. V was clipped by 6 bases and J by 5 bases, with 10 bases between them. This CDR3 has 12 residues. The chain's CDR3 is CASRGDSYGYTF. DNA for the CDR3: TGTGCCAGCAGAGGAGACAGTTATGGCTACACCTTC.

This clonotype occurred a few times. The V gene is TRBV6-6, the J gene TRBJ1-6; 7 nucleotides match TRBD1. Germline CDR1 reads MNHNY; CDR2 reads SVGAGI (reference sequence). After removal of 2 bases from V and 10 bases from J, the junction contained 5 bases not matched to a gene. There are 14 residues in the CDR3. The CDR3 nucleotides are TGTGCCAGCAGTTACATGACAGGGAGGTCACCCCTCCACTTT. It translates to CASSYMTGRSPLHF.

DNA for the CDR3: TGTGCCAGCAGCTTAGGGGACAGGGGCACTGAAGCTTTCTTT. Protein sequence: CASSLGDRGTEAFF. The gene calls are TRBV7-6 and TRBJ1-1, with TRBD1 identical over 10 bases. Trimming took 1 base from V and 4 from J; bases not matched to a gene: 0. Germline-derived CDR1 and CDR2 are SGHVS and FNYEAQ. The CDR3 has 14 residues.

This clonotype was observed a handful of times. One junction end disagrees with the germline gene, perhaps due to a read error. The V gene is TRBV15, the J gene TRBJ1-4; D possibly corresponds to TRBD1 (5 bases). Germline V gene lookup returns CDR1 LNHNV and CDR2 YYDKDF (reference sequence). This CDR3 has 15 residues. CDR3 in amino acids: CATSSVRVKGEKLFF. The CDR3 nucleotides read TGCGCCACCAGCAGCGTCAGGGTCAAGGGTGAAAAACTGTTTTTT.

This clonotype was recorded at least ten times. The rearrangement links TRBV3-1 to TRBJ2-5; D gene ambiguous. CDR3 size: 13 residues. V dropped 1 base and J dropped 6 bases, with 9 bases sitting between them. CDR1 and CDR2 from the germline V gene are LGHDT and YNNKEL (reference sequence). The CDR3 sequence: CASSQGIVKTQYF. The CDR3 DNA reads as TGTGCCAGCAGCCAAGGGATAGTGAAGACCCAGTACTTC.

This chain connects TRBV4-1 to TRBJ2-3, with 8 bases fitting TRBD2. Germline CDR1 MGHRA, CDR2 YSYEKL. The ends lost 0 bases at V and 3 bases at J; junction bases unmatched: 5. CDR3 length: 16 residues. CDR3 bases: TGCGCCAGCAGCCAAGAAGGAGCGGGGGTGACAGATACGCAGTATTTT. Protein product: CASSQEGAGVTDTQYF.

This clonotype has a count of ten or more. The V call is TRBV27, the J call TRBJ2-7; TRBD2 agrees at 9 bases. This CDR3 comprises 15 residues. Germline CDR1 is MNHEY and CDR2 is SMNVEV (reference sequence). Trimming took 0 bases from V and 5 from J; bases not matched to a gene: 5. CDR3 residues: CASSLSTSGRNEQYF. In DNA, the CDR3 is TGTGCCAGCAGTTTATCTACTAGCGGGCGCAACGAGCAGTACTTC.